This T cell receptor beta chain is from a study of graft-versus-host responses after intestinal transplantation (dated by TCRdb to the early 2020s). About the study as a whole: The transplants that recipients got were multivisceral, liver-intestinal, or isolated intestinal. Every recipient was given anti-thymocyte globulin induction, then maintenance tacrolimus and steroids for 3 to 4 years. Graft-versus-host and host-versus-graft alloreactive T cell clones were tracked in the graft, circulation and bone marrow after intestinal transplantation using bulk TCR-beta CDR3 sequencing. To identify alloreactive clones, pre-transplant mixed lymphocyte reaction products were sequenced and then compared with unstimulated pre-transplant donor and recipient T cells. A cohort of approximately 24 intestinal transplant recipients, including one retransplant, was enrolled, and a few patients lacking pretransplant specimens were excluded. A peak of at least 4% donor T cells among recipient peripheral blood mononuclear cells was the definition used for donor T cell macrochimerism. Rather than being sequenced by the commercial service, samples from three later patients were sequenced in-house on an Illumina MiSeq and processed with MiXCR.

Broader findings and caveats from the paper: Patients with donor T cell macrochimerism had high GvH to HvG T cell clonal ratios in their allografts. Early after transplant, declines in HvG clones were associated with peak levels of circulating GvH clones. GvH clones were detected in recipient bone marrow, and some of these GvH clones were observed earlier in ileal mucosa or blood, consistent with an intestinal mucosal origin. The relatively low number and heterogeneity of intestinal transplant patients limited the conclusions.

The sample's time point label is to be understood as: cells obtained before transplantation from donor or recipient. CD3+CD4+ and CD3+CD8+ populations were FACS-sorted from unstimulated pre-transplant donor and recipient cells taken from spleen or lymph nodes. Library method: the immunoSEQ multiplex PCR assay. For most patients, genomic DNA was isolated with the Qiagen DNeasy Blood and Tissue Kit and sent frozen to Adaptive Biotechnologies for TCR sequencing. For most patients, genomic DNA was subjected to high-throughput TCR-beta CDR3 sequencing by Adaptive Biotechnologies. Per the source publication's procedure: Adaptive's ImmunoSEQ software was the source of the TCR sequencing data for about 17 patients, while a few other patients were processed with MiXCR and VDJtools. To correct CD4 versus CD8 sorting errors, any sequence found in both subsets at a frequency ratio below 5:1 was removed. CDR3 nucleotide sequences shared by donor and recipient were removed because the origin of these sequences could not be assigned. To be classed as alloreactive, a clone needed at least 2-fold expansion over unstimulated cells and a minimum CFSE-low frequency of 0.002% (template counts) or 0.001% (read counts). A clone was considered mappable if detected in the sequenced pre-transplant spleen, lymph node, or MLR CFSE-low populations of the donor or recipient. Cumulative frequency of alloreactive clones was calculated as a percentage of all sequences weighted by copy number. Sourced from immuneACCESS, this table was stored by TCRdb with only in-frame sequences that have V and J called. A share of the clones is absent; for the studies checked, an unresolved V gene accounts for under half, and the remainder has no known explanation. V, J and clone size were drawn from that table, and D and trimming were deduced from the DNA. The sample has about 100,000 clones on record, roughly 87% of them singletons. The top ten clonotypes cover about 0.9% of the sample.

About this clone itself: Its antigen target is currently unknown. No much larger clone is present one base from it, and per-base qualities are unavailable.

Counted from cysteine to phenylalanine, this CDR3 has 14 amino acids. Only CDR3 DNA is held: 42 bases, read in frame from base 1. V loses 0 bases of germline sequence and J loses 5 bases, and the interval between the two ends is 10 bases. From a lookup of the germline V gene, CDR1 and CDR2 are MGHRA and YSYEKL. The sequence joins TRBV4-1 to TRBJ1-2; no D gene can be assigned with confidence. Sequenced here: unstimulated CD4+ T cells sorted from spleen or lymph node cells, sampled before transplant. The receptor's source is a human donor who was the organ donor for an intestinal transplant. The CDR3 protein: CASSQDRAAYGYTF. The sequence in DNA is TGCGCCAGCAGCCAAGATCGGGCGGCTTATGGCTACACCTTC.